The clone carrying this T cell receptor beta chain occurred many times. Its antigen is undetermined. These data originate in a study of CD8 T cells in ankylosing spondylitis. TCRdb ran MiXCR on the 5' RACE reads and lists one entry per CDR3 protein. The top ten hold over 1% of the sample, which has hundreds of thousands of distinct CDR3 sequences, roughly 17% seen once. The CDR3 has 15 amino acids. Trimming took off 4 bases at V and 3 bases at J, with 14 bases between the two ends. CDR1 is SGHRS, CDR2 YFSETQ, per germline. Study results and limitations: Disease-linked clones reportedly showed significant enrichment in matched ankylosing spondylitis synovial fluid. There was a TCR beta motif, made of several highly homologous variants, that appeared characteristic of ankylosing spondylitis blood.

The specimen sequenced was blood, either unsorted or a sorted T cell fraction (not recorded which). V is TRBV5-1 and J is TRBJ2-1; TRBD2 might be the D (7 bases). The sequence was obtained from a male donor with ankylosing spondylitis. The CDR3 nucleotides read TGCGCCAGCAGCCAGGAGGGGGGGTACTACAATGAGCAGTTCTTC. The encoded protein is CASSQEGGYYNEQFF.